This T cell receptor beta chain was recorded in a study of blood T cell repertoires in COVID-19. Overall study context: Sites in the United States, Italy and Spain provided acute and convalescent COVID-19 samples. PBMCs, B-cell-depleted T cells, or T cells were the source of the cDNA or gDNA that made up the material.

This CDR3 spans 15 amino acids. V lost 2 bases to trimming and J lost 7 bases; unmatched junction nucleotides: 9. Germline assignment: CDR1 SGHTS and CDR2 YDEGEE. Original analysis: By means of reference gene primer amplification, nucleated cell counts were estimated. This table comes from immunoSEQ multiplex PCR, and its TCRdb copy is limited to in-frame clones, with some not included. V and J calls plus clone size are reproduced from that table; the DNA served to infer D and trimming. In the table there are about 200,000 clones, more than 75% of which are singletons. The chain recombines TRBV5-8 with TRBJ2-1; 7 nucleotides align to TRBD2. The sample comprised peripheral blood. This receptor was obtained from a human donor in a cohort sampled during active COVID-19. CDR3 sequence: CASSFSYGGRNEQFF. The CDR3 bases are TGTGCCAGCAGCTTTTCTTACGGGGGGAGGAATGAGCAGTTCTTC.